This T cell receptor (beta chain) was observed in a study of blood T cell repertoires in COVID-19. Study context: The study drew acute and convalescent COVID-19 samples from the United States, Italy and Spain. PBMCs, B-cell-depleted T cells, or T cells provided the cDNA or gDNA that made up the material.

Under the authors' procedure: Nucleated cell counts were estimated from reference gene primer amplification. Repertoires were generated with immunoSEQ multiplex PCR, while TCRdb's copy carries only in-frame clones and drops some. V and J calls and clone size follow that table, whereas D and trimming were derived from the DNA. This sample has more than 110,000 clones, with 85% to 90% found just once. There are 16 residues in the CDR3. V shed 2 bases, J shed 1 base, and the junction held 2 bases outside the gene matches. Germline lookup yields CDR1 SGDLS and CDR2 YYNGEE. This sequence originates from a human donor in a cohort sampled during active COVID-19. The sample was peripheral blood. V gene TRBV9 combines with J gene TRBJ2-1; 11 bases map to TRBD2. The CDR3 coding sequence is TGTGCCAGCAGCGTCCGACTAGCGGGGTCCTACAATGAGCAGTTCTTC. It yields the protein CASSVRLAGSYNEQFF.